The present T cell receptor beta chain was sequenced within a study of cytomegalovirus exposure and HLA in healthy donors. The PCR used 60 Vbeta and 13 Jbeta primers. Assay used: immunoSEQ multiplex PCR; TCRdb lists only in-frame clones, some missing. The table includes some 160,000 clones, around 72% detected once. Overall study results and limits: Sequences of the TCR beta chain were said to predict the HLA-A and HLA-B alleles of most subjects accurately. Later analysis identified several of the most significant clusters that appeared linked to common viral pathogens. Cytomegalovirus association was assigned to about 150 TCR beta chains.

Worth noting for this clone: Antigen: not known.

The TCR sequence derives from a man in his forties in good health and CMV-seronegative. The sample was PBMCs.

The DNA of the CDR3 is TGCAGCGTTGGGTCCCAGGGGGGCCCTAGCACAGATACGCAGTATTTT. Protein product: CSVGSQGGPSTDTQYF. The rearrangement joins TRBV29-1 to TRBJ2-3, with D possibly being TRBD1 (7 bases). CDR1 SQVTM and CDR2 ANQGSEA come from the germline V gene. With 4 bases removed from V and 0 bases from J, the gap between germline ends came to 17 bases. This CDR3 has 16 residues.